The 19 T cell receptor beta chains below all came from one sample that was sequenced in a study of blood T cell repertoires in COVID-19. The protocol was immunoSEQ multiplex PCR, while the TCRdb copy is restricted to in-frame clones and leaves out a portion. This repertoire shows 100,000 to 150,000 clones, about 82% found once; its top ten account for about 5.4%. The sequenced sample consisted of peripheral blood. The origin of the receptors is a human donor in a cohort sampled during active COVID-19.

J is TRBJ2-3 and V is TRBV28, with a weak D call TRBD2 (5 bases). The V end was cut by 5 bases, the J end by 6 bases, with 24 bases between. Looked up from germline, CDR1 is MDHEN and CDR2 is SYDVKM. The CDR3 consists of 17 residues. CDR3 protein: CASSEGYSTRSWDTQYF. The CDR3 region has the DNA TGTGCCAGCAGTGAGGGATATTCGACAAGATCATGGGATACGCAGTATTTT.

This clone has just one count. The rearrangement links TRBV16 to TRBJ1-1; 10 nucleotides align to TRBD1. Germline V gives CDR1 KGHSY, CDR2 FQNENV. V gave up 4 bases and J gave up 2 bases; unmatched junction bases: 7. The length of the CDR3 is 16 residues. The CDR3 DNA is TGTGCCAGCAGCCCCGGGACAGGGGCCGGAAACACTGAAGCTTTCTTT. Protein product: CASSPGTGAGNTEAFF.

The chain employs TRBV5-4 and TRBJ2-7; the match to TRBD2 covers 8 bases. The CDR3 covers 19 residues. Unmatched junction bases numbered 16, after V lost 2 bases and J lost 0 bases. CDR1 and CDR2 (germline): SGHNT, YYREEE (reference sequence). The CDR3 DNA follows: TGTGCCAGCAGCTTTGGATTCGATACGGCGGGAGGCCACTCCTACGAGCAGTACTTC. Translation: CASSFGFDTAGGHSYEQYF.

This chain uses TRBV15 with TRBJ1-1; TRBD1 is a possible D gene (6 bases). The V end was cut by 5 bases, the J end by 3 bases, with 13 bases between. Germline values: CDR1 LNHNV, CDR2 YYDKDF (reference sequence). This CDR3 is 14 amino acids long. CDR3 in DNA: TGTGCCACCAGCCACGGGACACCGGACACTGAAGCTTTCTTT. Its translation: CATSHGTPDTEAFF.

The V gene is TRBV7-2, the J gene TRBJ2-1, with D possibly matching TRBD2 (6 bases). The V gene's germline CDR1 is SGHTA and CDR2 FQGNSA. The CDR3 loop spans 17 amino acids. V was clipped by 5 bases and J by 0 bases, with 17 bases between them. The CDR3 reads CASSDQNLASSYNEQFF. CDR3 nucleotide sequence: TGTGCCAGCAGCGATCAGAACCTAGCGAGCTCCTACAATGAGCAGTTCTTC.

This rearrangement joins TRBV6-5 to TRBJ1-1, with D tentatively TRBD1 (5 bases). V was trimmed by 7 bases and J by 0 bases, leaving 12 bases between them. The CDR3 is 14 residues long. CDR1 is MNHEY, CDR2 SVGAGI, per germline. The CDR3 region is CASKRGPMNTEAFF. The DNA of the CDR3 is TGTGCCAGCAAGCGGGGACCCATGAACACTGAAGCTTTCTTT.

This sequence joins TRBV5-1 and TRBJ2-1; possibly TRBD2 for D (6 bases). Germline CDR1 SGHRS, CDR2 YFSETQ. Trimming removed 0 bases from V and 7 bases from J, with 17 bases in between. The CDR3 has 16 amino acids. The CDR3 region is CASSLAWDSYGNEQFF. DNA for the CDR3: TGCGCCAGCAGCTTGGCCTGGGACTCCTATGGAAATGAGCAGTTCTTC. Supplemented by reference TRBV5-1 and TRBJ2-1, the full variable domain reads KAGVTQTPRYLIKTRGQQVTLSCSPISGHRSVSWYQQTPGQGLQFLFEYFSETQRNKGNFPGRFSGRQFSNSRSEMNVSTLELGDSALYLCASSLAWDSYGNEQFFGPGTRLTVL.

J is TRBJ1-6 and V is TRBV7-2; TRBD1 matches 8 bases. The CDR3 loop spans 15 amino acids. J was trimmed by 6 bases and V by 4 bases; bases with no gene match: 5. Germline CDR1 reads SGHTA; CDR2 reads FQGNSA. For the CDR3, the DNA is TGTGCCAGCAGCTCAAGGACAGGGAGTAATTCACCCCTCCACTTT. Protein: CASSSRTGSNSPLHF.

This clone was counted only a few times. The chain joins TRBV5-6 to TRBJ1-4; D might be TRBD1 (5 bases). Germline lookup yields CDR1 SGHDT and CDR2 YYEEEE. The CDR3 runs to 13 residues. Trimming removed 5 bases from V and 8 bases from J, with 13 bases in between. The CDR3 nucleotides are TGTGCCAGCAGGAACAGGTTGGAGGAAAAACTGTTTTTT. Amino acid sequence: CASRNRLEEKLFF.

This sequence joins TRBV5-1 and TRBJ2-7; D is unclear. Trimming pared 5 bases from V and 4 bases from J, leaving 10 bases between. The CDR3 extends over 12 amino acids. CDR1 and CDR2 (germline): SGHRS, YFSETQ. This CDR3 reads CASSSSLYEQYF. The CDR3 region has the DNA TGCGCCAGCAGTTCTTCTCTATACGAGCAGTACTTC.

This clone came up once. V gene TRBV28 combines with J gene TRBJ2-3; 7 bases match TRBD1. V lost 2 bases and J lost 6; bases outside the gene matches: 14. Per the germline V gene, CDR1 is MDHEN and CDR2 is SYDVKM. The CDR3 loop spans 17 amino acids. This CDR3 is CASSLLHSTGVRDTQYF. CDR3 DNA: TGTGCCAGCAGTTTACTTCACTCTACAGGGGTGCGGGATACGCAGTATTTT.

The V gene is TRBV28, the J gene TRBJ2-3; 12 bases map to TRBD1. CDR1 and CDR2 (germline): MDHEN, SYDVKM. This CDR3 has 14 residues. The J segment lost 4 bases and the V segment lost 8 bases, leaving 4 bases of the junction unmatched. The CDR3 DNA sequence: TGTGCCAGCTGGGACAGGGGGCGCGCAGATACGCAGTATTTT. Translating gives CASWDRGRADTQYF.

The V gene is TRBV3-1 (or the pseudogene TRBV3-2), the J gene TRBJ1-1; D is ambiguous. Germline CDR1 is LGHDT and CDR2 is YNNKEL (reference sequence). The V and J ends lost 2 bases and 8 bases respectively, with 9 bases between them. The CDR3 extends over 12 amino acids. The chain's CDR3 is CASSQRGSEAFF. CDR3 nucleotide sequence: TGTGCCAGCAGCCAACGGGGTTCAGAAGCTTTCTTT.

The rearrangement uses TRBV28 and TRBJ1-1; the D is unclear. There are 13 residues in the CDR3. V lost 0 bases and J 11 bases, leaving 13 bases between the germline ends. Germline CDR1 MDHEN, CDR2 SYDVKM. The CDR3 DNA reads TGTGCCAGCAGTTTATGGGGTACTGGGAGGGCTTTCTTT. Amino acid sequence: CASSLWGTGRAFF.

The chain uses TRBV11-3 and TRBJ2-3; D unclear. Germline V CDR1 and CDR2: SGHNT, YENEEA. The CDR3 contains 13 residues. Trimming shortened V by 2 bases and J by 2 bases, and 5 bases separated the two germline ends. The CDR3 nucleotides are TGTGCCAGCAGCTTACTCTTCACAGATACGCAGTATTTT. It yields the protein CASSLLFTDTQYF.

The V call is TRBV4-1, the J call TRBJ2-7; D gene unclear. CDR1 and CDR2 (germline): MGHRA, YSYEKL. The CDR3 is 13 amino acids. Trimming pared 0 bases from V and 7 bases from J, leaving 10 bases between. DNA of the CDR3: TGCGCCAGCAGCCAAGACCCGACCGGGGAGCAGTACTTC. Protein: CASSQDPTGEQYF.

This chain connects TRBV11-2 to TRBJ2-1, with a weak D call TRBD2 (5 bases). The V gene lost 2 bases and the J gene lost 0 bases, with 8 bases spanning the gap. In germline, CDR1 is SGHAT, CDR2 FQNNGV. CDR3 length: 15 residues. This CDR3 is CASSLLADSYNEQFF. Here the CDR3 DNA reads TGTGCCAGCAGCTTACTAGCTGACTCCTACAATGAGCAGTTCTTC.

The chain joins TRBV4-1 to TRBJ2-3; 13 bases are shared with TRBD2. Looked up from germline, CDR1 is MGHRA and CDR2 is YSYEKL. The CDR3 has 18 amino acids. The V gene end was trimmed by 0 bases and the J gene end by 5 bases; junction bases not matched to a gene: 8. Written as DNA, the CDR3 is TGCGCCAGCAGCCAAGACCCCGGACTAGCGGGAGCTGGAGATACGCAGTATTTT. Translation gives CASSQDPGLAGAGDTQYF.

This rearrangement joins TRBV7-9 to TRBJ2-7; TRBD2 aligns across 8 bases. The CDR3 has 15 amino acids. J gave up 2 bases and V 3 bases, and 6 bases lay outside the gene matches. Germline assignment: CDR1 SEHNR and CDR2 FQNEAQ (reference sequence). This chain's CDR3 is CASSFLTSDPYEQYF. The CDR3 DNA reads TGTGCCAGCAGCTTCTTGACTAGCGATCCCTACGAGCAGTACTTC. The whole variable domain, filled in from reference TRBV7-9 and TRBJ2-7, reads DTGVSQNPRHKITKRGQNVTFRCDPISEHNRLYWYRQTLGQGPEFLTYFQNEAQLEKSRLLSDRFSAERPKGSFSTLEIQRTEQGDSAMYLCASSFLTSDPYEQYFGPGTRLTVT.